The 30 T cell receptor beta chains given below trace back to one sample, sequenced in a study of regulatory T cells in long-lasting Graves disease. Time point here: newly diagnosed GD, antithyroid drugs for less than 3 months. The TCR library was made from RNA that had been extracted from PBMCs in TRIzol. Investigators prepared the TCR beta libraries by applying iRepertoire HTBI primers and Arm-PCR of CDR3 regions. Each CDR3 protein gets one entry after TCRdb re-called the multiplex PCR reads with MiXCR. The sample has under 450,000 distinct CDR3 sequences, about 17% seen once. These data also featured in a second study, about T cells in Graves' hyperthyroidism and ophthalmopathy.

This material consisted of peripheral blood mononuclear cells (PBMCs), taken at new diagnosis, from a patient treated with antithyroid drugs. The receptors were gathered from a woman aged 18-29 years with Graves disease.

This clonotype occurred a few times. The chain links TRBV3-1 to TRBJ2-3; D remains ambiguous. With the DNA end fitting TRBJ2-5 better, the J assignment may be wrong. The germline V gene has CDR1 LGHDT and CDR2 YNNKEL (reference sequence). The CDR3 contains 13 residues. The chain's CDR3 is CASSQDAPGTQYF. CDR3 coding DNA: TGTGCCAGCAGCCAAGACGCCCCGGGGACCCAGTACTTC.

Regarding this clonotype: Being one base from a much bigger clone, this may be a read error. This chain joins TRBV30 and TRBJ1-6; D remains ambiguous. Trimming took 6 bases from V and 7 from J, leaving 22 bases between them. Germline CDR1 reads GTSNPN; CDR2 reads SVGIG (reference sequence). The CDR3 has 16 residues. The CDR3 sequence: CACTRPWEGANSPLHF. The CDR3 DNA is TGTGCCTGTACCCGACCTTGGGAGGGAGCGAATTCACCCCTCCACTTT.

This clonotype appeared a few times. The V gene is TRBV5-4, the J gene TRBJ2-2; perhaps D is TRBD1 or TRBD2 (6 bases each). The CDR3 length is 17 residues. V lost 3 bases and J lost 4, with 19 bases in between. Per the germline V gene, CDR1 is SGHNT and CDR2 is YYREEE (reference sequence). This chain's CDR3 is CASSSQGRGFATGELFF. CDR3 nucleotide sequence: TGTGCCAGCAGCTCACAGGGTCGGGGGTTTGCCACCGGGGAGCTGTTTTTT.

The sample holds a few counts of this clonotype. This sequence joins TRBV18 and TRBJ2-7; possibly TRBD2 for D (5 bases). The CDR3 loop spans 15 amino acids. CDR1 and CDR2 (germline): KGHSH, LQKENI. With 3 bases removed from V and 2 bases from J, the gap between germline ends came to 14 bases. The chain's CDR3 is CASSPVRTQAYEQYF. The CDR3 DNA sequence: TGTGCCAGCTCACCTGTCCGGACTCAGGCCTACGAGCAGTACTTC.

This clonotype appeared many times. The gene calls are TRBV3-1 and TRBJ1-1; D remains unclear. Deletions cut 2 bases from V and 5 bases from J, with 6 bases between. The germline V gene has CDR1 LGHDT and CDR2 YNNKEL (reference sequence). CDR3 length equals 12 residues. The CDR3 region is CASSQSGTEAFF. The CDR3 nucleotides are TGTGCCAGCAGCCAATCCGGGACTGAAGCTTTCTTT.

The sample holds many counts of this clonotype. This sequence joins TRBV5-4 and TRBJ2-7, with 11 bases fitting TRBD1. J was trimmed by 3 bases and V by 4 bases; bases with no gene match: 6. The CDR3 is 15 amino acids. Per the germline V gene, CDR1 is SGHNT and CDR2 is YYREEE (reference sequence). CDR3 bases: TGTGCCAGCAGCATAGGACAGGGGGCTGGCTACGAGCAGTACTTC. It yields the protein CASSIGQGAGYEQYF.

In this sample, this clonotype turned up a few times. This rearrangement joins TRBV9 to TRBJ2-3; 10 bases map to TRBD2. The junction had 8 bases not matched to a gene; V was cut back by 3 bases and J by 4 bases. The length of the CDR3 is 16 residues. In germline, CDR1 is SGDLS, CDR2 YYNGEE. CDR3 DNA: TGTGCCAGCAGCGAGAGAGCGGGAGGGCTAGCAGATACGCAGTATTTT. Translating gives CASSERAGGLADTQYF.

The gene calls are TRBV15 and TRBJ1-2, with D unresolved. Deletions cut 5 bases from V and 4 bases from J, with 17 bases between. The CDR3 totals 15 residues. Per germline, CDR1 LNHNV and CDR2 YYDKDF (reference sequence). DNA for the CDR3: TGTGCCACCAGCCCCACTTGGGAGGGTCTCTATGGCTACACCTTC. It yields the protein CATSPTWEGLYGYTF.

This clonotype was detected ten times or more. V gene TRBV6-1 combines with J gene TRBJ1-2; a possible D gene is TRBD1 (6 bases). The CDR3 totals 14 residues. Germline CDR1 and CDR2: MNHNS and SASEGT. Trimming took off 8 bases at V and 2 bases at J, with 15 bases between the two ends. The CDR3 loop is CASQGGGRNYGYTF. In DNA, the CDR3 is TGTGCCAGCCAAGGGGGGGGCAGAAACTATGGCTACACCTTC.

The rearrangement joins TRBV12-3 or TRBV12-4 to TRBJ2-7; TRBD1 aligns across 10 bases. The CDR3 sequence is 13 residues long. After removal of 4 bases from V and 6 bases from J, the junction contained 3 bases not matched to a gene. CDR3 nucleotides: TGTGCCAGCAGTTCTCGACAGGGGGCCGAGCAGTACTTC. Residues: CASSSRQGAEQYF.

Comment on this clonotype: Possible read error: a much larger clone is one base away. The rearrangement links TRBV3-1 to TRBJ2-7; 14 bases map to TRBD2. Trimming cost V 6 bases and J 3 bases; bases outside gene matches: 7. From germline, CDR1 is LGHDT and CDR2 YNNKEL (reference sequence). There are 16 residues in the CDR3. CDR3 coding DNA: TGTGCCAGCAGATACCCAGGGACTAGCGGGGGCTACGAGCAGTACTTC. This gives the protein CASRYPGTSGGYEQYF.

The J gene is TRBJ2-1, the V gene TRBV3-1; D is ambiguous. The CDR3 spans 12 residues. The V end lost 1 base, the J end lost 5 bases, and 3 bases lay between the germline ends. From germline, CDR1 is LGHDT and CDR2 YNNKEL (reference sequence). The CDR3 DNA sequence: TGTGCCAGCAGCCAAGTAGACAATGAGCAGTTCTTC. It specifies CASSQVDNEQFF.

The table lists this clonotype with many counts. The chain is built from TRBV6-5 and TRBJ2-1; TRBD2 matches 13 bases. Germline CDR1 reads MNHEY; CDR2 reads SVGAGI. The V segment lost 4 bases and the J segment 6 bases; nucleotides outside the gene matches: 3. The CDR3 is made up of 15 amino acids. In nucleotides, the CDR3 is TGTGCCAGCAGTTGGACTAGCGGGAGCCCCAATGAGCAGTTCTTC. Translating gives CASSWTSGSPNEQFF.

The sample holds many counts of this clonotype. This rearrangement joins TRBV3-1 to TRBJ2-2; the match to TRBD2 covers 12 bases. The CDR3 totals 17 residues. Per germline, CDR1 LGHDT and CDR2 YNNKEL (reference sequence). J gave up 1 base and V 4 bases, and 4 bases lay outside the gene matches. CDR3 sequence (DNA): TGTGCCAGCAGCCGACTAGCGGGGGCCGGGAACACCGGGGAGCTGTTTTTT. Its translation: CASSRLAGAGNTGELFF.

This clonotype occurred many times. The chain joins TRBV12-3 or TRBV12-4 to TRBJ1-1; D gene uncertain. This CDR3 region has 16 residues. V lost 6 bases and J lost 0, with 17 bases in between. The CDR3 spells CASSHLWGRMNTEAFF. DNA for the CDR3: TGTGCCAGCAGCCACCTCTGGGGAAGAATGAACACTGAAGCTTTCTTT.

The chain has TRBV15 and TRBJ2-7; unclear D gene. Per the germline V gene, CDR1 is LNHNV and CDR2 is YYDKDF (reference sequence). The V and J ends lost 0 bases and 0 bases respectively, with 12 bases between them. This CDR3 has 16 amino acids. CDR3 bases: TGTGCCACCAGCAGAGATCCAACCCCGAGCTCCTACGAGCAGTACTTC. This sequence encodes CATSRDPTPSSYEQYF.

This clonotype was seen many times. The chain has TRBV12-3 or TRBV12-4 and TRBJ1-1, with D hard to call. The CDR3 contains 12 residues. With 6 bases removed from V and 10 bases from J, the gap between germline ends came to 15 bases. This CDR3 reads CASSSPGNGAFF. The CDR3 nucleotides read TGTGCCAGCAGCAGCCCAGGAAACGGAGCTTTCTTT.

This clonotype was observed many times. The chain joins TRBV6-1 to TRBJ2-5; 7 positions match TRBD2. Germline loops: CDR1 MNHNS, CDR2 SASEGT. The CDR3 runs 14 residues. V shed 4 bases, J shed 2 bases, and the junction held 4 bases outside the gene matches. CDR3 sequence: CASSVGGGQETQYF. CDR3 nucleotides: TGTGCCAGCAGTGTGGGGGGGGGGCAAGAGACCCAGTACTTC.

This clonotype was found many times. The rearrangement uses TRBV6-1 and TRBJ2-5; a possible D gene is TRBD2 (5 bases). Germline V CDR1 and CDR2: MNHNS, SASEGT. The CDR3 is made up of 14 amino acids. The V gene lost 7 bases and the J gene lost 5 bases, with 17 bases spanning the gap. CDR3 loop: CASMPGGASETQYF. CDR3 DNA sequence: TGTGCCAGCATGCCTGGAGGCGCCAGTGAGACCCAGTACTTC.

The genes are TRBV19 and TRBJ1-5; 7 bases map to TRBD1. This CDR3 contains 15 residues. Germline assignment: CDR1 LNHDA and CDR2 SQIVND (reference sequence). The V segment lost 6 bases and the J segment 5 bases; nucleotides outside the gene matches: 10. The CDR3 DNA reads as TGTGCCAGTAGGCGAGGATCAGGGGGGCATCAGCCCCAGCATTTT. Encoded protein: CASRRGSGGHQPQHF.

The V and J genes are TRBV4-1 and TRBJ1-1; possible D gene TRBD1, 5 bases. The CDR3 loop spans 15 amino acids. The ends were cut back, 0 bases at V and 4 bases at J, with 12 bases in the middle. Germline values: CDR1 MGHRA, CDR2 YSYEKL. CDR3 sequence reads: CASSQEGQVGTEAFF. The CDR3 DNA reads TGCGCCAGCAGCCAAGAGGGGCAGGTTGGCACTGAAGCTTTCTTT.

The sample holds many counts of this clonotype. The chain links TRBV2 to TRBJ1-4; possible D gene TRBD1, 5 bases. Trimming removed 5 bases at V and 5 bases at J, with 9 bases between. Germline V gene lookup returns CDR1 SNHLY and CDR2 FYNNEI. This CDR3 has 13 amino acids. CDR3 DNA: TGTGCCAGCAGTCTCGACAGAAATGAAAAACTGTTTTTT. Translated: CASSLDRNEKLFF.

This clonotype has only a few counts. V is TRBV6-1 and J is TRBJ1-1; D is possibly TRBD1 (5 bases). This CDR3 is built from 12 residues. V was clipped by 8 bases and J by 6 bases, with 13 bases between them. The germline CDR1 and CDR2 sequences are MNHNS and SASEGT. CDR3 in DNA: TGTGCCAGCGGGCAGAGGGGTTCTGAAGCTTTCTTT. Translated, it gives CASGQRGSEAFF.

The sample holds many counts of this clonotype. V usage is TRBV20-1 and J usage is TRBJ1-4; 7 bases fit TRBD1. Germline CDR1 reads DFQATT; CDR2 reads SNEGSKA (reference sequence). This CDR3 spans 13 amino acids. V lost 3 bases and J lost 7; bases outside the gene matches: 5. CDR3 amino acids: CSARGRGGEKLFF. The CDR3 DNA reads TGCAGTGCTAGGGGCAGGGGGGGTGAAAAACTGTTTTTT.

The V call is TRBV9, the J call TRBJ1-5; D is unresolved. The germline V gene has CDR1 SGDLS and CDR2 YYNGEE. The V end lost 0 bases, the J end lost 6 bases, and 7 bases lay between the germline ends. The CDR3 length is 13 residues. The CDR3 DNA sequence: TGTGCCAGCAGCGTAGGTTCTCGTCAGCCCCAGCATTTT. This encodes CASSVGSRQPQHF. Together with reference TRBV9 and TRBJ1-5, the CDR3 gives the full variable domain: DSGVTQTPKHLITATGQRVTLRCSPRSGDLSVYWYQQSLDQGLQFLIQYYNGEERAKGNILERFSAQQFPDLHSELNLSSLELGDSALYFCASSVGSRQPQHFGDGTRLSIL.

This clonotype was seen at least ten times. The gene calls are TRBV18 and TRBJ2-7, with TRBD2 matching 7 bases. V was pared by 1 base and J by 3 bases, with 3 bases of the junction left unmatched. CDR1 KGHSH and CDR2 LQKENI come from the germline V gene. CDR3 size: 14 residues. Written as DNA, the CDR3 is TGTGCCAGCTCACCACGCCTAGCGGACTACGAGCAGTACTTC. This gives the protein CASSPRLADYEQYF.

This clonotype came up a few times. The chain carries TRBV28 and TRBJ1-6; no clear D gene. This CDR3 has 15 amino acids. Trimming took 5 bases from V and 0 from J, leaving 8 bases between them. Germline loops: CDR1 MDHEN, CDR2 SYDVKM. DNA of the CDR3: TGTGCCAGCAGTGTCTTGAGCTCCTATAATTCACCCCTCCACTTT. Translation gives CASSVLSSYNSPLHF.

The gene calls are TRBV6-4 and TRBJ1-1; D is perhaps TRBD1 (5 bases). Germline CDR1 reads MRHNA; CDR2 reads SNTAGT. With 5 bases removed from V and 1 base from J, the gap between germline ends came to 14 bases. The length of the CDR3 is 15 residues. CDR3 DNA: TGTGCCAGCAGTTACGGTTCAGGGCCGAACACTGAAGCTTTCTTT. Encoded protein: CASSYGSGPNTEAFF.

This clonotype showed up just a few times. The chain carries TRBV5-1 and TRBJ2-6, with unresolved D. Germline V gene lookup returns CDR1 SGHRS and CDR2 YFSETQ. Trimming pared 3 bases from V and 3 bases from J, leaving 13 bases between. The CDR3 runs to 16 residues. The CDR3 loop is CASSSTFSVGANVLTF. The CDR3 nucleotides are TGCGCCAGCAGCTCTACCTTCTCTGTTGGGGCCAACGTCCTGACTTTC.

This chain joins TRBV6-2 or TRBV6-3 and TRBJ1-1, with no clear D. V shed 4 bases and J shed 3 bases, with 18 bases lying between them. Per the germline V gene, CDR1 is MNHEY and CDR2 is SVGEGT. This CDR3 contains 16 residues. CDR3 in amino acids: CASSSPRVPRDTEAFF. The CDR3 nucleotides read TGTGCCAGCAGTTCCCCACGAGTCCCCCGGGACACTGAAGCTTTCTTT.